This T cell receptor beta chain was captured in a study of blood T cell repertoires in COVID-19 (dated by TCRdb to 2018 to 2021). About the investigation overall: Collaborator samples came from the United States, Italy and Spain and covered acute and convalescent phases of COVID-19. Subjects who had been exposed to COVID-19, were actively infected with it, or had recovered from it provided the deeply sampled blood TCRbeta repertoires that made up the dataset. The repertoires were made available in a free public database intended to serve as a resource for research on the immune response to SARS-CoV-2. Where available, HLA class I and class II types were taken from metadata supplied by the sample provider and were not determined by assay-based typing. The material from the prospective study consisted of cDNA or gDNA derived from T cells, B-cell-depleted T cells, or PBMCs. The sample metadata nearly always contained a de-identified subject ID, COVID-19 status, age in years and sex. The samples were drawn from two sources: the first 160 participants of the ongoing ImmuneRACE study, and approximately 1,300 subjects contributed by 6 global collaborators. Study-wide findings and limitations: The quantity of clinical and demographic metadata differed by source and by participant and was supplied without curation.

The junction shows trimming of 4 bases on V and 6 bases on J, plus 13 bases between the germline ends. Looking up the germline V gene yields CDR1 MGHDK and CDR2 SYGVNS. There are 15 amino acids in the CDR3, from cysteine to phenylalanine inclusive. Only the CDR3 DNA stays, 45 bases, in frame from base 1. The collaborating institutions used their own protocols to collect whole blood in K2EDTA tubes. For TCRbeta analysis, collaborators shipped samples as frozen whole blood, isolated PBMCs, or DNA extracted from either of those sample types. Note on this clone: Its antigen remains undetermined. The input lacks base qualities; no much larger clone sits a single base away.

The immunoSEQ Assay, a bias-controlled multiplex PCR, was used to amplify TCRbeta CDR3 regions from genomic DNA. For the original study's pipeline: The number of nucleated cells in each sample was estimated from the amplification of reference gene primers within the assay. To quantify the absolute abundance of each unique TCRbeta CDR3 rearrangement, sequence reads were collapsed and filtered. Productive Simpson clonality was computed per sample as the square root of Simpson's diversity index over productive rearrangements. Not all clones reach the TCRdb copy of this immuneACCESS table, which keeps in-frame sequences only. Checked studies attribute under half of the gap to unresolved V genes and leave the rest unexplained. V, J and clone size were drawn from that table, and D and trimming were deduced from the DNA. The sample table records about 220,000 clones; 80% of these occur just once. Over 10% of the sample is held by the ten biggest clonotypes.

Sequenced material: peripheral blood. This chain joins TRBV25-1 to TRBJ1-6; a confident D gene designation cannot be given. This receptor was taken from a human donor in a cohort sampled during active COVID-19. The DNA reads as follows: TGTGCCAGCAGTGTATCTTGGCAGGCTAATTCACCCCTCCACTTT. The encoded protein is CASSVSWQANSPLHF.